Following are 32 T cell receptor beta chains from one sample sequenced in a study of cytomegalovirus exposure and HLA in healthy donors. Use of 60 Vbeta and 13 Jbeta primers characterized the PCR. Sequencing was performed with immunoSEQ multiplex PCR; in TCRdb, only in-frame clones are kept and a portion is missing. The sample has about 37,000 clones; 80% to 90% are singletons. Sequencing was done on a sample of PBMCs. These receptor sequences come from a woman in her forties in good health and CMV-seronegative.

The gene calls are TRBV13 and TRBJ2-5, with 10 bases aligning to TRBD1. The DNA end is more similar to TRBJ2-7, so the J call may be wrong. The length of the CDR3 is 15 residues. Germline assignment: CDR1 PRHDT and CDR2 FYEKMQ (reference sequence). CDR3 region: CASSKHGTGAYEQYF. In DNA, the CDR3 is TGTGCCAGCAGCAAACACGGGACAGGGGCCTACGAGCAGTACTTC.

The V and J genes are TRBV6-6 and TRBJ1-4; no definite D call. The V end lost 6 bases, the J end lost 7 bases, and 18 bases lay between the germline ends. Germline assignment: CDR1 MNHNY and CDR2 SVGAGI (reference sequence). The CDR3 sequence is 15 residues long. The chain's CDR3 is CASSPGQRGLEKLFF. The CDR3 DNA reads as TGTGCCAGCAGCCCTGGGCAACGGGGTCTTGAAAAACTGTTTTTT.

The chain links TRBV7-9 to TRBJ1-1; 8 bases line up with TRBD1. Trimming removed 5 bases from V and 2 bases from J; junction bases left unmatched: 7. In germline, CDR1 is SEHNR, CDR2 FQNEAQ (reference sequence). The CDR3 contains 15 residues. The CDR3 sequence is CASSRHDRGNTEAFF. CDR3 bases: TGTGCCAGCAGCCGTCATGACAGGGGTAACACTGAAGCTTTCTTT.

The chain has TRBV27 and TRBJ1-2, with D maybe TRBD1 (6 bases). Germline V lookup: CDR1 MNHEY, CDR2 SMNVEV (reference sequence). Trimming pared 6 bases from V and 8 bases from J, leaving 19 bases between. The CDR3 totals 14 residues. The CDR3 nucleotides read TGTGCCAGCAGAGACCGGGACACTGATCGGGGCTACACCTTC. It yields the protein CASRDRDTDRGYTF.

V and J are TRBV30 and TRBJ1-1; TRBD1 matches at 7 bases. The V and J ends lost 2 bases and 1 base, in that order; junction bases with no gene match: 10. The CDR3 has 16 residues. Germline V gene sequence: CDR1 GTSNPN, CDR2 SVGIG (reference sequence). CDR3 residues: CAWSNPEGAENTEAFF. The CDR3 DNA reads TGTGCCTGGAGTAACCCCGAGGGGGCGGAGAACACTGAAGCTTTCTTT.

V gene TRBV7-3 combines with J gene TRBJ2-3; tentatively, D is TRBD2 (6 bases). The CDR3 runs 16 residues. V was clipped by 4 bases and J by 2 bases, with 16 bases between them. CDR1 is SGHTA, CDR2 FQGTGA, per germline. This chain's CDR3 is CASSWGTGVNTDTQYF. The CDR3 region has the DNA TGTGCCAGCAGCTGGGGGACTGGAGTAAACACAGATACGCAGTATTTT.

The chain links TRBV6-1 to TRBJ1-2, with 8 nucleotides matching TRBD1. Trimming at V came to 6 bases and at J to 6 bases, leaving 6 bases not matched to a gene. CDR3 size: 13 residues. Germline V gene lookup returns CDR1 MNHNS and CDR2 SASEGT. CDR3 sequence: CASRQQGADGYTF. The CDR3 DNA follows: TGTGCCAGCAGGCAGCAGGGGGCCGATGGCTACACCTTC.

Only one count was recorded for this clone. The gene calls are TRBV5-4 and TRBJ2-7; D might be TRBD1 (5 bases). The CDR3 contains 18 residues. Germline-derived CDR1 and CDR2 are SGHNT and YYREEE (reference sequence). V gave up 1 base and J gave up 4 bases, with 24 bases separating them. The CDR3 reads CASSLIYTLGLGDYEQYV. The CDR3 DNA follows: TGTGCCAGCAGCTTGATTTACACGCTTGGTTTAGGGGATTACGAGCAGTACGTC.

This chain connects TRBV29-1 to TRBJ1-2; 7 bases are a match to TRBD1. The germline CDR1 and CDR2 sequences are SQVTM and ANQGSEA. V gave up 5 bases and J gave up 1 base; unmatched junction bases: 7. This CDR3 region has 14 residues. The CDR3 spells CSVLGTDHNYGYTF. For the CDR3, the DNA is TGCAGCGTTCTCGGGACAGACCATAACTATGGCTACACCTTC. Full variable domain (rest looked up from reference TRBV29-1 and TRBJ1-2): SAVISQKPSRDICQRGTSLTIQCQVDSQVTMMFWYRQQPGQSLTLIATANQGSEATYESGFVIDKFPISRPNLTFSTLTVSNMSPEDSSIYLCSVLGTDHNYGYTFGSGTRLTVV.

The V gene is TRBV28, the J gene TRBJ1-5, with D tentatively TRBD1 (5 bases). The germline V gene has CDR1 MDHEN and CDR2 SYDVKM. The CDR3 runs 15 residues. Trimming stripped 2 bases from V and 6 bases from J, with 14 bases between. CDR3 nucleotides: TGTGCCAGCAGTTTAAGGCTTCTAAGGGGTCAGCCCCAGCATTTT. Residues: CASSLRLLRGQPQHF.

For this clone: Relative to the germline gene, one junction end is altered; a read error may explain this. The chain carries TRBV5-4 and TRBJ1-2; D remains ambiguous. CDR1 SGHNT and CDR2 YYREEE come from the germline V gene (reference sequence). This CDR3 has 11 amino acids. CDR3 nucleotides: TGTACCAGCAGCTTGGCCGGTGGCTACACCTTC. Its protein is CTSSLAGGYTF. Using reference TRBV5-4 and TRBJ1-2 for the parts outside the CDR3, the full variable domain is ETGVTQSPTHLIKTRGQQVTLRCSSQSGHNTVSWYQQALGQGPQFIFQYYREEENGRGNFPPRFSGLQFPNYSSELNVNALELDDSALYLCTSSLAGGYTFGSGTRLTVV.

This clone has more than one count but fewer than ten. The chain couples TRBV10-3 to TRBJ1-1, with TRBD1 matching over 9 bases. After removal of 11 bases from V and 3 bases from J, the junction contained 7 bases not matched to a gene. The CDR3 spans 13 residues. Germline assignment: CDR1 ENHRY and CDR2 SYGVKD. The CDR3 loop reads CASRGQGYTEAFF. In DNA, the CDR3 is TGTGCCTCTAGGGGACAGGGCTACACTGAAGCTTTCTTT.

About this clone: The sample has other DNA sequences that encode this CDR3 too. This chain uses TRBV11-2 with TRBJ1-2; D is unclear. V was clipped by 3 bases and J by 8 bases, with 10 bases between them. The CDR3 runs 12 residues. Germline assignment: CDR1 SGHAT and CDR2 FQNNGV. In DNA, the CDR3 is TGTGCCAGCAGCTTGTTTGGGAGCGGCTACACCTTC. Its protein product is CASSLFGSGYTF.

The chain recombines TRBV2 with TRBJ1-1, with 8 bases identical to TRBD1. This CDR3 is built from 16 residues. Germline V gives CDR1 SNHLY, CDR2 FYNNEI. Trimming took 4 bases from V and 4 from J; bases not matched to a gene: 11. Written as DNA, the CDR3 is TGTGCCAGCAGTGTTAATCGGCCAGGGGGCACCACTGAAGCTTTCTTT. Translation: CASSVNRPGGTTEAFF.

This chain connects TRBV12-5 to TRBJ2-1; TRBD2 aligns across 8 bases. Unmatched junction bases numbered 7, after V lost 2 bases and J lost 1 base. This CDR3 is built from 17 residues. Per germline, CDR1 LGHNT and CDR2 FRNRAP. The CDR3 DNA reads TGTGCTAGTGGTTTGATGCGGGGGGCGGGTTCCTACAATGAGCAGTTCTTC. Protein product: CASGLMRGAGSYNEQFF. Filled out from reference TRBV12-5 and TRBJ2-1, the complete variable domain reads DARVTQTPRHKVTEMGQEVTMRCQPILGHNTVFWYRQTMMQGLELLAYFRNRAPLDDSGMPKDRFSAEMPDATLATLKIQPSEPRDSAVYFCASGLMRGAGSYNEQFFGPGTRLTVL.

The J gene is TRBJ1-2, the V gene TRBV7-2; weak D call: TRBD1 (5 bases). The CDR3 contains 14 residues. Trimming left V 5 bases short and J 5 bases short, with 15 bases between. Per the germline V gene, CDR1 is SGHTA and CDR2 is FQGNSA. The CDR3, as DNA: TGTGCCAGCAGCCCCGGGGGAACGTATTATGGCTACACCTTC. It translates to CASSPGGTYYGYTF.

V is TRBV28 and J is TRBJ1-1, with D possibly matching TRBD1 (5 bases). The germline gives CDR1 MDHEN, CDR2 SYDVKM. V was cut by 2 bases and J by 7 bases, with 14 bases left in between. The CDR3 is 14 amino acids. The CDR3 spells CASSLRGGILEAFF. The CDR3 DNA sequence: TGTGCCAGCAGTTTAAGGGGAGGGATTCTTGAAGCTTTCTTT.

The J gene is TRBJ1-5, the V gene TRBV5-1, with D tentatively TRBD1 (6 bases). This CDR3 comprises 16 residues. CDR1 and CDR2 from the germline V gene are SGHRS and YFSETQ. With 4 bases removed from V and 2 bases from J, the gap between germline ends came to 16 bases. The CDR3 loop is CASSPGGGRGNQPQHF. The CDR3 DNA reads TGCGCCAGCAGCCCTGGGGGGGGGCGCGGCAATCAGCCCCAGCATTTT.

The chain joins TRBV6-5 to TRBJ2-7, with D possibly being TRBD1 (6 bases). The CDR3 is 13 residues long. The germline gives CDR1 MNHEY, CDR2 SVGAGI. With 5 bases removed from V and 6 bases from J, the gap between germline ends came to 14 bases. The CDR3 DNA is TGTGCCAGCAGTAAACAGGGAATCCGCGAGCAGTACTTC. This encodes CASSKQGIREQYF.

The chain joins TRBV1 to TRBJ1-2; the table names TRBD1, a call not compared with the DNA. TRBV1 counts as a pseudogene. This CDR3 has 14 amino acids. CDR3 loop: CTSSQGGKQGGYTF. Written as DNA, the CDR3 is TGCACCAGCAGCCAAGGGGGCAAACAGGGGGGCTACACCTTC.

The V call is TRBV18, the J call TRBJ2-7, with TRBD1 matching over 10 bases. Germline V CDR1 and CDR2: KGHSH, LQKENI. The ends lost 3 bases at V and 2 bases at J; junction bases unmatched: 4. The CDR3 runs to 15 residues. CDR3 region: CASSPSGQGAYEQYF. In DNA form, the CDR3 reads TGTGCCAGCTCACCGAGTGGACAGGGGGCCTACGAGCAGTACTTC.

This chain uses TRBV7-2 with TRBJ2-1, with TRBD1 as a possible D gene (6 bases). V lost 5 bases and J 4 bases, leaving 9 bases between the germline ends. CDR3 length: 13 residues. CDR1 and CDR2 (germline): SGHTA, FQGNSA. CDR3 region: CASSQGSYNEQFF. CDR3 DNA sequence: TGTGCCAGCAGCCAGGGGTCTTACAATGAGCAGTTCTTC.

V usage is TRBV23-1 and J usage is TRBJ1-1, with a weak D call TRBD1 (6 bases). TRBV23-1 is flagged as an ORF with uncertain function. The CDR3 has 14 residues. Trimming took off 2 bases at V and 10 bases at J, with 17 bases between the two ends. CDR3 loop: CASSQTPQGMGAFF. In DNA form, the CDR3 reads TGCGCCAGCAGTCAAACCCCCCAGGGGATGGGAGCTTTCTTT.

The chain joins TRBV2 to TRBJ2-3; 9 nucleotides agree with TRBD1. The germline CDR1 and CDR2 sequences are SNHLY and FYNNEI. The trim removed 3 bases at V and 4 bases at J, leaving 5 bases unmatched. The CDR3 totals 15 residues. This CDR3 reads CASSDWDRVADTQYF. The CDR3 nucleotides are TGTGCCAGCAGTGATTGGGACAGGGTCGCAGATACGCAGTATTTT.

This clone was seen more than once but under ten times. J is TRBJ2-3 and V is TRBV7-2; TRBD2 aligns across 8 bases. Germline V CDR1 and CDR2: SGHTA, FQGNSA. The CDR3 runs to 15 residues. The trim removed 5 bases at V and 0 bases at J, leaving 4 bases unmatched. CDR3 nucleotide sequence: TGTGCCAGCAGCCCTGCGGGGGGCAGCACAGATACGCAGTATTTT. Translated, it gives CASSPAGGSTDTQYF.

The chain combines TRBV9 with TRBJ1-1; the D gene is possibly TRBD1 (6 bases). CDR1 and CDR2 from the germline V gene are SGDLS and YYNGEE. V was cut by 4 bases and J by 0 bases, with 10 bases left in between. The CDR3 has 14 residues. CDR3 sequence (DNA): TGTGCCAGCAGCAACAGGGCCATGAACACTGAAGCTTTCTTT. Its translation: CASSNRAMNTEAFF. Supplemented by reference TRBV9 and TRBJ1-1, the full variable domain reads DSGVTQTPKHLITATGQRVTLRCSPRSGDLSVYWYQQSLDQGLQFLIQYYNGEERAKGNILERFSAQQFPDLHSELNLSSLELGDSALYFCASSNRAMNTEAFFGQGTRLTVV.

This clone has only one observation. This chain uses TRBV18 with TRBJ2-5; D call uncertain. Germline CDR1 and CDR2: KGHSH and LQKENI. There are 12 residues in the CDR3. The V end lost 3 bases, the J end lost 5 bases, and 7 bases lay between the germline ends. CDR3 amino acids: CASSPSVETQYF. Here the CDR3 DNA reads TGTGCCAGCTCACCTTCGGTGGAGACCCAGTACTTC.

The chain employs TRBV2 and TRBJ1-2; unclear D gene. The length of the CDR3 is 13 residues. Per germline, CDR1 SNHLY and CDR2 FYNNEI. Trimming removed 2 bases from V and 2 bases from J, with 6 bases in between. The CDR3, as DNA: TGTGCCAGCAGTGAACTACCCAACTATGGCTACACCTTC. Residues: CASSELPNYGYTF. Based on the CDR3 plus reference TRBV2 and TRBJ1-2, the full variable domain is EPEVTQTPSHQVTQMGQEVILRCVPISNHLYFYWYRQILGQKVEFLVSFYNNEISEKSEIFDDQFSVERPDGSNFTLKIRSTKLEDSAMYFCASSELPNYGYTFGSGTRLTVV.

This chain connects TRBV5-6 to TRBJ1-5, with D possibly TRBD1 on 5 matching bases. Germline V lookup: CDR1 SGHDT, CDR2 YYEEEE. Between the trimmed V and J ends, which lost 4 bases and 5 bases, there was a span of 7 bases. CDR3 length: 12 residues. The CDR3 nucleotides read TGTGCCAGCAGCGTGACAGATCAGCCCCAGCATTTT. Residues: CASSVTDQPQHF.

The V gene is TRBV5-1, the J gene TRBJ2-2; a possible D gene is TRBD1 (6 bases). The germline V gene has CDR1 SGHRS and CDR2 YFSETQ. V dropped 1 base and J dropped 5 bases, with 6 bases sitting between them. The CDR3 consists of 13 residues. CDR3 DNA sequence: TGCGCCAGCAGCTTGCAGGGGACCGGGGAGCTGTTTTTT. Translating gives CASSLQGTGELFF.

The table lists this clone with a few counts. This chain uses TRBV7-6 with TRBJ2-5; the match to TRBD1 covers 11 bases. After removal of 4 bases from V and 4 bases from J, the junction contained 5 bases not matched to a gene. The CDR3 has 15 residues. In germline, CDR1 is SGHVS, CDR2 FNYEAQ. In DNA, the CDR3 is TGTGCCAGCAGCTCCTGGACAGGGGGCGGAGAGACCCAGTACTTC. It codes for CASSSWTGGGETQYF.

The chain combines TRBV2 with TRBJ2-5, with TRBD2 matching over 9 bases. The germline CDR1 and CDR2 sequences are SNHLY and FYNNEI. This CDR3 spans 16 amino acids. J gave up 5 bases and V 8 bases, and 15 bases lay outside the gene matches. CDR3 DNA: TGTGCCAGCGCGGGGGCTGGCGGGGGGGCCGGGGAGACCCAGTACTTC. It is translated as CASAGAGGGAGETQYF.